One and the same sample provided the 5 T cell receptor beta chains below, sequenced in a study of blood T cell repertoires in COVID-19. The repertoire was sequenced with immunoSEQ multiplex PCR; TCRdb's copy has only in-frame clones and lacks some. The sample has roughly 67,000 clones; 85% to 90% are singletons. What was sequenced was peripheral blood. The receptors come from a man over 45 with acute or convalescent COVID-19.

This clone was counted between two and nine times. The DNA for the CDR3 is TGTGCCAGTCGGTCCGGGACAGATGGGGCCAACGTCCTGACTTTC. It specifies CASRSGTDGANVLTF. V and J are TRBV6-6 and TRBJ2-6; 7 nucleotides agree with TRBD1. The germline CDR1 and CDR2 sequences are MNHNY and SVGAGI (reference sequence). The junction had 8 bases not matched to a gene; V was cut back by 9 bases and J by 3 bases. The CDR3 length is 15 residues.

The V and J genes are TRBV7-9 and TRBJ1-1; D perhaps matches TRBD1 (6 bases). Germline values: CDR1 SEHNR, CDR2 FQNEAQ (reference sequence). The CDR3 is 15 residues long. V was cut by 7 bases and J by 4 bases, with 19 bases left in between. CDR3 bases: TGTGCCAGCATCGCCCCCTGGGGGCGAGGCACTGAAGCTTTCTTT. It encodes CASIAPWGRGTEAFF.

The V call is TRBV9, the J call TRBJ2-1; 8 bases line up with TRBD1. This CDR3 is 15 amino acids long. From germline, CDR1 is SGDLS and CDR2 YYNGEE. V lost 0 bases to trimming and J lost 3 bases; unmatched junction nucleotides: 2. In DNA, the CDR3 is TGTGCCAGCAGCGTAGAGGGACAGGACTACAATGAGCAGTTCTTC. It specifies CASSVEGQDYNEQFF.

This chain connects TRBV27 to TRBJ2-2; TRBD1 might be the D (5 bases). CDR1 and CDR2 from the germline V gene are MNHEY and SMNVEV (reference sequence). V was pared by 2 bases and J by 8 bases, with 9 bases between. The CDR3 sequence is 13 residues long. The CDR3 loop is CASSLMGPGELFF. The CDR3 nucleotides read TGTGCCAGCAGTTTAATGGGGCCAGGGGAGCTGTTTTTT.

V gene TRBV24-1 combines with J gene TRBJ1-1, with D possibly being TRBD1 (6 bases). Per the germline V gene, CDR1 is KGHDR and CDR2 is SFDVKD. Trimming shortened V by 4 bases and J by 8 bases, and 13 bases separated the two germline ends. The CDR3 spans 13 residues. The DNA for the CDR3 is TGTGCCACCAGTGACCCCGACAGGCAGGAAGCTTTCTTT. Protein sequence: CATSDPDRQEAFF.